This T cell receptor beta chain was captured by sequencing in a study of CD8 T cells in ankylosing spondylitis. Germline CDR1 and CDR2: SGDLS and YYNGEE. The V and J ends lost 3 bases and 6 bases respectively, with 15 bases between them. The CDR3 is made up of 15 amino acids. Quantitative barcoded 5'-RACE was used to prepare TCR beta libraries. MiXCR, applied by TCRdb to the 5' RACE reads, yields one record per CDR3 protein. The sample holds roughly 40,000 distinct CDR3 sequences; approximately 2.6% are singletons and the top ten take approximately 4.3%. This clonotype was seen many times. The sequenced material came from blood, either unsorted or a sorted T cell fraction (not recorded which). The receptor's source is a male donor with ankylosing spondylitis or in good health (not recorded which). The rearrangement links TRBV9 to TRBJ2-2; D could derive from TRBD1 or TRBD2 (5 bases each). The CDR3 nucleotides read TGTGCCAGCAGCGGGGCTAGTTGGGGGTCCGGGGAGCTGTTTTTT. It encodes CASSGASWGSGELFF. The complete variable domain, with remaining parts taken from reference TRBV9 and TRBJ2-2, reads DSGVTQTPKHLITATGQRVTLRCSPRSGDLSVYWYQQSLDQGLQFLIQYYNGEERAKGNILERFSAQQFPDLHSELNLSSLELGDSALYFCASSGASWGSGELFFGEGSRLTVL.